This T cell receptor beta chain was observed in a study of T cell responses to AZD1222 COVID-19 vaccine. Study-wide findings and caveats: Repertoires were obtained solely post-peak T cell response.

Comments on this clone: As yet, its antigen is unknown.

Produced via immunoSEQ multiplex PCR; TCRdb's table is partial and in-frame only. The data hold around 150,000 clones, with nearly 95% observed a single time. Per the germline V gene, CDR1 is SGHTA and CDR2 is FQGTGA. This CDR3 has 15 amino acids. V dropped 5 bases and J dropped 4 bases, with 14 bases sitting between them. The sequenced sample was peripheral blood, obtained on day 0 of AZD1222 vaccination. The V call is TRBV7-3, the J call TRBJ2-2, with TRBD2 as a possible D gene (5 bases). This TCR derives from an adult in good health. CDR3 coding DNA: TGTGCCAGCAGCGCCGACTATTCGCCCACCGGGGAGCTGTTTTTT. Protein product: CASSADYSPTGELFF.